Listed here are 5 T cell receptor beta chains from one sample, sequenced in a study of vaccination and CD4 T cells after COVID-19. These TCRs are of unknown antigen specificity. Treatment defined: approximately 9-day PBMC culture with coronavirus spike peptide pools or control peptides (ViraFEST assay). The study sequenced cultured CD4+ T cell DNA using the Oncomine TCR Beta short-read assay. TCRdb processed the PCR reads anew with MiXCR; each CDR3 protein has one entry. Among approximately 20,000 distinct CDR3 sequences listed, around 52% were seen once. The sample comprised CD4+ T cells from blood, cultured in vitro. The receptor source for this set is a human donor who had recovered from COVID-19.

The chain employs TRBV20-1 and TRBJ1-2, with D maybe TRBD1 (6 bases). This CDR3 region has 14 residues. V shed 5 bases and J shed 2 bases, with 15 bases lying between them. Germline CDR1 and CDR2: DFQATT and SNEGSKA (reference sequence). The CDR3 sequence: CSAPLPTGNYGYTF. The CDR3 bases are TGCAGTGCTCCCCTCCCTACAGGGAACTATGGCTACACCTTC.

This clonotype was seen a few times. The rearrangement joins TRBV11-3 to TRBJ1-2, with TRBD1 matching over 10 bases. V gave up 5 bases and J gave up 8 bases; unmatched junction bases: 23. Per germline, CDR1 SGHNT and CDR2 YENEEA. The CDR3 consists of 19 residues. The CDR3 protein is CASSPGPGQGFQVRDGYTF. CDR3 nucleotides: TGTGCCAGCAGCCCGGGACCGGGACAGGGGTTTCAGGTTCGGGACGGCTACACCTTC.

The chain recombines TRBV7-9 with TRBJ1-2; D remains unclear. From germline, CDR1 is SEHNR and CDR2 FQNEAQ (reference sequence). The CDR3 contains 12 residues. V gave up 0 bases and J gave up 3 bases, with 2 bases separating them. CDR3 residues: CASSLADYGYTF. The CDR3 DNA sequence: TGTGCCAGCAGCTTAGCTGACTATGGCTACACCTTC.

This chain joins TRBV3-1 and TRBJ2-3, with 8 bases matching TRBD2. CDR3 length: 16 residues. Germline CDR1 is LGHDT and CDR2 is YNNKEL (reference sequence). The V segment lost 4 bases and the J segment 9 bases; nucleotides outside the gene matches: 15. The CDR3 here is CASSLDIPGLGVTQYF. For the CDR3, the DNA is TGTGCCAGCAGCCTGGACATTCCGGGACTAGGAGTCACGCAGTATTTT.

This chain connects TRBV20-1 to TRBJ1-2, with a tentative D call TRBD1 (5 bases). V was trimmed by 3 bases and J by 6 bases, leaving 20 bases between them. Germline V CDR1 and CDR2: DFQATT, SNEGSKA (reference sequence). The CDR3 totals 15 residues. The CDR3: CSARVAGRIRDGYTF. The CDR3 nucleotides are TGCAGTGCTAGGGTAGCGGGACGGATCCGAGATGGCTACACCTTC.